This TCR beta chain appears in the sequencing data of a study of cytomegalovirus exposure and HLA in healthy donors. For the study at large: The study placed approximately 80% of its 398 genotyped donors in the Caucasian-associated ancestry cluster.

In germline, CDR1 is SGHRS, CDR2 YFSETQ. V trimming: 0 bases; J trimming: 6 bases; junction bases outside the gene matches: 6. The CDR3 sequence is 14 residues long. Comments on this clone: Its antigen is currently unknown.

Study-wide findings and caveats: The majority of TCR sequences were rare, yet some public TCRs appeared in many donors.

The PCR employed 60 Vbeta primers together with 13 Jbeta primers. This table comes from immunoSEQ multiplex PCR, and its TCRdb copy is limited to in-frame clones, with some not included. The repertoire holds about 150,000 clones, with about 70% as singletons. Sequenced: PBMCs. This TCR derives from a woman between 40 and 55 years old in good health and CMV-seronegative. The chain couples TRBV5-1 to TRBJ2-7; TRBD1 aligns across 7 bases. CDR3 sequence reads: CASSLVGQVREQYF. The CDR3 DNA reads TGCGCCAGCAGCTTGGTAGGACAGGTGCGCGAGCAGTACTTC.